Included here is one TCR beta chain sequence, with context. As yet, its antigen is unknown. The data were obtained in a study of Tregs in tolerant kidney transplant recipients. Libraries were prepared by immunoSEQ multiplex PCR; TCRdb keeps only in-frame clonotypes and omits some of them. The sample has 98,000 or so clones; around 91% are singletons. After removal of 6 bases from V and 4 bases from J, the junction contained 12 bases not matched to a gene. The germline CDR1 and CDR2 sequences are MDHEN and SYDVKM. The CDR3 spans 16 residues. Study results and limitations: Activated donor B cell expansion appeared to reveal the most relevant donor-specific TCRbeta repertoire. This study did not directly address biological reproducibility. Donor-specific Treg expansion exceeded global Treg expansion in tolerant patients, suggesting antigen drive.

V is TRBV28 and J is TRBJ1-1, with 9 bases identical to TRBD1. Sequencing used CD4+ T cells from blood, obtained before the transplant. The sequence derives from a human donor who received a combined kidney and bone marrow transplant. CDR3 amino acids: CASSTGTGSGGTEAFF. The CDR3 nucleotides read TGTGCCAGCAGCACCGGGACAGGGTCGGGGGGCACTGAAGCTTTCTTT.